One TCR beta chain is described in this entry. Its antigen remains unidentified. Alongside a J-beta primer mix, a sample-barcoded 5' primer served in a second PCR lasting roughly 6 to 12 cycles. TCRdb re-derived calls from the 5' RACE reads in MiXCR, one entry per CDR3 protein. The sample has 1.5 million to 1.8 million distinct CDR3 sequences, less than 45% seen once; the top ten hold approximately 4%. This record belongs to a study of blood T cells in healthy people across ages. V lost 4 bases to trimming and J lost 3 bases, with 15 bases between them. CDR1 and CDR2 from the germline V gene are SQVTM and ANQGSEA. This CDR3 region has 14 residues. Study-level findings and limits: A greater number of naive CD4+ cells and higher diversity distinguished long-lived donors from aged donors. Per-million-T-cell TCR beta diversity fell roughly linearly with age. Donor CMV infection status was unknown, possibly confounding age-related changes in expanded clonotypes.

Sequenced input: blood. The chain has TRBV29-1 and TRBJ1-1; D remains ambiguous. This sequence originates from a woman under 30 in good health. For the CDR3, the DNA is TGCAGCGTTGGTGTTGGTTTGGTGTACACTGAAGCTTTCTTT. Amino acids: CSVGVGLVYTEAFF.